This TCR beta chain was documented in a study of blood T cell repertoires in COVID-19. On the study more broadly: The samples span acute and convalescent COVID-19 from the United States, Italy and Spain. The analysed material was cDNA or gDNA that came from T cells, B-cell-depleted T cells, or PBMCs.

The V gene's germline CDR1 is KGHDR and CDR2 SFDVKD. V shed 5 bases, J shed 2 bases, and the junction held 4 bases outside the gene matches. The CDR3 totals 15 residues. Study processing details: Reference gene primer amplification yielded estimated nucleated cell counts. Profiling relied on immunoSEQ multiplex PCR, and the TCRdb table lists in-frame clones only, not all of them. V, J and clone size are taken as reported in that table, and D and trimming were inferred from the DNA itself. The repertoire holds tens of thousands of clones, with around 90% as singletons. The TCR originated in a man between 50 and 59 years old with acute or convalescent COVID-19. The sample comprised peripheral blood. The rearrangement joins TRBV24-1 to TRBJ1-2; 10 bases line up with TRBD1. For the CDR3, the DNA is TGTGCCACCAGTGGTCCGGGACAGGGGAACTATGGCTACACCTTC. Protein product: CATSGPGQGNYGYTF.